Detailed here is one TCR beta chain. Antigen: not known. J was trimmed by 6 bases and V by 5 bases; bases with no gene match: 5. The CDR3 consists of 14 residues. CDR1 is LNHDA and CDR2 is SQIVND in the germline V gene (reference sequence). The sample belongs to a study of beta chain features in type 1 diabetes. On the study more broadly: The patients were much like the healthy donors in age, gender and cell yields. Whole-study findings and limits: Naive, central memory and Treg TCRB repertoires appeared more alike in patients than in healthy donors. All four CD4+ subsets of Type 1 diabetes patients contained TCRB CDR3s that were moderately but significantly shorter.

Of the isolated RNA, all was reverse transcribed, and so the sequenced material was expressed TCRB transcripts. Clones were read by immunoSEQ multiplex PCR, and TCRdb kept only the in-frame ones, dropping some. The sample includes roughly 610,000 clones, roughly a sixth seen only once; the top ten take roughly 0.098%. The chain uses TRBV19 and TRBJ1-2; 11 bases line up with TRBD1. The sequence was obtained from a man between 18 and 35 years old in good health. Source material: naive CD4+ T cells from blood. The CDR3: CASSSRTGGNGYTF. The CDR3 DNA reads TGTGCCAGTAGTTCCCGGACAGGGGGCAATGGCTACACCTTC.